The 24 T cell receptor beta chains below come from one sample, sequenced in a study of blood T cell repertoires in COVID-19. The method was immunoSEQ multiplex PCR; TCRdb's version includes in-frame clones alone and lacks a portion of them. Of approximately 250,000 clones in the sample, about 90% were seen once. Sequences were obtained from peripheral blood. These receptors came from a woman in her seventies with COVID-19, enrolled during active disease.

This chain connects TRBV6-5 to TRBJ1-4; D perhaps matches TRBD1 (5 bases). V shed 7 bases and J shed 4 bases, with 7 bases lying between them. CDR1 MNHEY and CDR2 SVGAGI come from the germline V gene. The length of the CDR3 is 12 residues. The CDR3 here is CASNRGNEKLFF. As DNA, the CDR3 is TGTGCCAGCAATAGGGGTAATGAAAAACTGTTTTTT.

Here the CDR3 DNA reads TGTGCCAGCAGCGTGGCGAATGGGAGGGCCAGCACAGATACGCAGTATTTT. It is translated as CASSVANGRASTDTQYF. V is TRBV9 and J is TRBJ2-3; 7 bases agree with TRBD2. The junction had 9 bases not matched to a gene; V was cut back by 2 bases and J by 0 bases. Germline V gene sequence: CDR1 SGDLS, CDR2 YYNGEE. The CDR3 has 17 residues.

In this sample, this clone turned up a few times. J is TRBJ1-5 and V is TRBV9, with a tentative D call TRBD1 (5 bases). CDR3 size: 15 residues. In germline, CDR1 is SGDLS, CDR2 YYNGEE. V was trimmed by 4 bases and J by 5 bases, leaving 16 bases between them. Written as DNA, the CDR3 is TGTGCCAGCAGCCCCTTCGGGGGTAGAGATCAGCCCCAGCATTTT. As protein: CASSPFGGRDQPQHF.

This chain uses TRBV30 with TRBJ2-3; TRBD1 agrees at 10 bases. Germline V gives CDR1 GTSNPN, CDR2 SVGIG (reference sequence). With V trimmed by 4 bases and J by 6 bases, 4 bases remained unmatched. This CDR3 contains 13 residues. CDR3 protein: CAWNRQGADTQYF. The CDR3 coding sequence is TGTGCCTGGAATCGACAGGGGGCGGATACGCAGTATTTT.

The gene calls are TRBV11-2 and TRBJ1-1; unclear D gene. CDR3 length: 13 amino acids. Between the trimmed V and J ends, which lost 2 bases and 4 bases, there was a span of 8 bases. The germline V gene has CDR1 SGHAT and CDR2 FQNNGV. The CDR3 DNA reads as TGTGCCAGCAGCTTAAGCGTGTTCACTGAAGCTTTCTTT. Its translation is CASSLSVFTEAFF.

This chain uses TRBV7-9 with TRBJ2-5; 13 positions agree with TRBD2. Germline V lookup: CDR1 SEHNR, CDR2 FQNEAQ (reference sequence). The CDR3 spans 17 residues. V shed 2 bases, J shed 1 base, and the junction held 4 bases outside the gene matches. This CDR3 is CASSLRGTSGVQETQYF. CDR3 nucleotide sequence: TGTGCCAGCAGCTTACGGGGGACTAGCGGGGTCCAAGAGACCCAGTACTTC.

The V call is TRBV23-1, the J call TRBJ2-5; D is uncertain. TRBV23-1 has ORF status, its function being uncertain. Trimming stripped 0 bases from V and 1 base from J, with 15 bases between. The CDR3 is 17 amino acids. Here the CDR3 DNA reads TGCGCCAGCAGTCAATCCGATCAGCGCCCTAGCCAAGAGACCCAGTACTTC. As protein: CASSQSDQRPSQETQYF.

The rearrangement joins TRBV6-2 or TRBV6-3 to TRBJ1-5, with a possible D match to TRBD1 (5 bases). Germline CDR1 MNHEY, CDR2 SVGEGT. V shed 2 bases and J shed 6 bases, with 11 bases lying between them. The CDR3 sequence is 14 residues long. CDR3 loop: CASSYPQGGQPQHF. The CDR3 DNA follows: TGTGCCAGCAGTTACCCGCAGGGAGGTCAGCCCCAGCATTTT.

CDR3 DNA: TGTGCCAGCAGCCCAGACAGGGACTCCTACAATGAGCAGTTCTTC. This codes for CASSPDRDSYNEQFF. This sequence joins TRBV5-4 and TRBJ2-1; 7 bases map to TRBD1. The ends lost 4 bases at V and 0 bases at J; junction bases unmatched: 4. CDR1 is SGHNT and CDR2 is YYREEE in the germline V gene (reference sequence). The CDR3 runs 15 residues.

V is TRBV19 and J is TRBJ2-7; 9 positions agree with TRBD1. CDR3 size: 15 residues. Trimming took 6 bases from V and 5 from J; bases not matched to a gene: 11. The germline V gene encodes CDR1 LNHDA and CDR2 SQIVND (reference sequence). CDR3 sequence reads: CASSSPGTGWNEQYF. The DNA for the CDR3 is TGTGCCAGTAGCAGCCCCGGGACAGGGTGGAACGAGCAGTACTTC.

The gene calls are TRBV9 and TRBJ2-3, with TRBD2 identical over 15 bases. The CDR3 has 17 residues. J gave up 5 bases and V 4 bases, and 8 bases lay outside the gene matches. Looked up from germline, CDR1 is SGDLS and CDR2 is YYNGEE. The CDR3 region has the DNA TGTGCCAGCAGCCCACGGACTAGCGGGAGGGCCGGAGATACGCAGTATTTT. This encodes CASSPRTSGRAGDTQYF.

The rearrangement joins TRBV29-1 to TRBJ2-3, with 8 bases aligning to TRBD1. V dropped 4 bases and J dropped 1; count of bases not matched to a gene: 4. This CDR3 contains 14 residues. Germline-derived CDR1 and CDR2 are SQVTM and ANQGSEA. CDR3 bases: TGCAGCGTTGGGCAGGGGGCTGGCACAGATACGCAGTATTTT. Translation: CSVGQGAGTDTQYF.

The chain combines TRBV18 with TRBJ1-1; D may be TRBD1 (5 bases). CDR1 KGHSH and CDR2 LQKENI come from the germline V gene. The CDR3 length is 18 residues. Trimming left V 8 bases short and J 0 bases short, with 25 bases between. The CDR3 region has the DNA TGTGCCAGCCGACTGATGGAGTTGGGGGAGGGGATGAACACTGAAGCTTTCTTT. Residues: CASRLMELGEGMNTEAFF.

This chain joins TRBV3-1 (or the pseudogene TRBV3-2) and TRBJ2-7; 8 positions match TRBD1. Germline CDR1 is LGHDT and CDR2 is YNNKEL (reference sequence). With 2 bases clipped from V and 2 bases from J, the junction kept 5 bases outside the gene matches. CDR3 size: 15 residues. The CDR3 DNA is TGTGCCAGCAGCCAATGGGGGACAGGAGCCTACGAGCAGTACTTC. It yields the protein CASSQWGTGAYEQYF.

The V and J genes are TRBV9 and TRBJ2-1; TRBD2 agrees at 7 bases. Losses at the gene ends were 4 bases for V and 4 bases for J; bases not matched to a gene: 11. Germline V gene lookup returns CDR1 SGDLS and CDR2 YYNGEE. The CDR3 extends over 16 amino acids. CDR3 protein: CASSFSPGGQYNEQFF. The CDR3 DNA follows: TGTGCCAGCAGCTTTTCACCGGGAGGTCAATACAATGAGCAGTTCTTC. The full variable domain, in which reference TRBV9 and TRBJ2-1 provide the parts outside the CDR3, is DSGVTQTPKHLITATGQRVTLRCSPRSGDLSVYWYQQSLDQGLQFLIQYYNGEERAKGNILERFSAQQFPDLHSELNLSSLELGDSALYFCASSFSPGGQYNEQFFGPGTRLTVL.

The chain has TRBV19 and TRBJ1-5; no definite D call. CDR1 is LNHDA, CDR2 SQIVND, per germline (reference sequence). The length of the CDR3 is 16 residues. V was shortened by 3 bases and J by 2 bases, with 14 bases between the two germline ends. DNA for the CDR3: TGTGCCAGTAGTATCGGGTTGACGAGGGGCAATCAGCCCCAGCATTTT. This translates into CASSIGLTRGNQPQHF.

This chain links TRBV4-2 with TRBJ1-2; 9 bases fit TRBD1. Germline assignment: CDR1 LGHNA and CDR2 YNFKEQ. This CDR3 contains 12 residues. V shed 3 bases, J shed 12 bases, and the junction held 5 bases outside the gene matches. The CDR3 DNA follows: TGTGCCAGCAGCCAGAAAGGACAGGGGAACACCTTC. Protein product: CASSQKGQGNTF.

The V gene is TRBV3-1 (or the pseudogene TRBV3-2), the J gene TRBJ2-7; D perhaps matches TRBD1 (7 bases). This CDR3 has 14 residues. Germline V CDR1 and CDR2: LGHDT, YNNKEL (reference sequence). Trimming left V 4 bases short and J 5 bases short, with 15 bases between. CDR3: CASSLGLTGDEQYF. For the CDR3, the DNA is TGTGCCAGCAGCCTCGGACTAACAGGGGACGAGCAGTACTTC.

The chain links TRBV5-1 to TRBJ2-1; possibly TRBD2 for D (6 bases). CDR1 is SGHRS, CDR2 YFSETQ, per germline. This CDR3 has 15 amino acids. V was clipped by 4 bases and J by 7 bases, with 18 bases between them. For the CDR3, the DNA is TGCGCCAGCAGCCCCTGGGACTTCCTTCTAAATGAGCAGTTCTTC. Translation: CASSPWDFLLNEQFF.

The V call is TRBV4-1, the J call TRBJ1-1; D gene uncertain. Germline CDR1 reads MGHRA; CDR2 reads YSYEKL. This CDR3 comprises 14 residues. Trimming removed 4 bases at V and 3 bases at J, with 12 bases between. CDR3 in amino acids: CASSPLRRDTEAFF. As DNA, the CDR3 is TGCGCCAGCAGCCCCCTTCGGAGGGACACTGAAGCTTTCTTT.

J is TRBJ1-1 and V is TRBV23-1; D not resolved. TRBV23-1 is noted as an ORF with a role that remains uncertain. The V gene lost 6 bases and the J gene lost 0 bases, with 11 bases spanning the gap. This CDR3 has 14 residues. CDR3 sequence reads: CASSPVGLNTEAFF. The CDR3, as DNA: TGCGCCAGCAGCCCGGTCGGGTTGAACACTGAAGCTTTCTTT.

The V gene is TRBV5-6, the J gene TRBJ2-2, with D tentatively TRBD2 (5 bases). This CDR3 has 17 residues. V was cut by 0 bases and J by 4 bases, with 16 bases left in between. Looked up from germline, CDR1 is SGHDT and CDR2 is YYEEEE. The CDR3 protein is CASSLVLSRRVTGELFF. The DNA of the CDR3 is TGTGCCAGCAGCTTGGTCCTCAGTCGGCGGGTCACCGGGGAGCTGTTTTTT.

This chain uses TRBV10-3 with TRBJ1-2; possibly TRBD1 for D (6 bases). Trimming took off 10 bases at V and 3 bases at J, with 18 bases between the two ends. CDR1 and CDR2 (germline): ENHRY, SYGVKD. CDR3 length: 14 amino acids. CDR3 sequence: CATTEDRNYYGYTF. The CDR3 DNA sequence: TGTGCCACCACCGAGGACAGAAATTACTATGGCTACACCTTC.

In DNA, the CDR3 is TGTGCCACCAGTGACTCAGGGACTAGCGCAGACACAGATACGCAGTATTTT. Translated: CATSDSGTSADTDTQYF. This chain joins TRBV24-1 and TRBJ2-3, with 10 nucleotides matching TRBD2. With 4 bases clipped from V and 2 bases from J, the junction kept 8 bases outside the gene matches. There are 17 residues in the CDR3. CDR1 and CDR2 from the germline V gene are KGHDR and SFDVKD.